This T cell receptor beta chain originates from a study of identical twins (dated by TCRdb to 2016 to 2017). Some background on the complete study: The study deep-sequenced TCR alpha and beta repertoires from monozygotic twins, unrelated adults of various ages and cord blood to test whether fetal clonotypes persist. Replicate twin experiments were performed at different times using different library preparation protocols to rule out contamination.

A remark on this clonotype: The antigen this receptor binds is unknown. Per-base quality was not reported, and no clone a single base away is much larger than it.

Only healthy Caucasian donors were included. Library generation was performed with 5' RACE. Sequencing relied on an Illumina HiSeq 2000. Template switching introduced a universal primer binding site; the final cDNA contained a unique molecular identifier, enabling accurate counting of TCR cDNA molecules. Specific primers in the conserved constant-segment region were used to synthesize first-strand cDNA for TCR alpha and beta chains. To control for contamination, each cDNA library was double barcoded with a SMART-Mk sample barcode plus Illumina barcodes. TruSeq adapter sequences along with Illumina sample barcodes were introduced in two successive PCR steps. The TCR alpha and beta cDNA libraries were sequenced on the Illumina HiSeq platform using custom primers. Concerning the study's data processing: Raw reads were processed with MiGEC to extract unique molecular identifiers, and MiXCR was used to determine CDR3 positions. Recombination models were inferred per individual with the repgenHMM and IGoR tools using an EM algorithm. Shared clonotype analysis was performed with the tcR package in R, normalizing sharing by the product of cloneset sizes. To study raw recombination free of thymic and clonal selection effects, out-of-frame nonproductive sequences were analyzed. TCRdb passed the public sequencing reads through fastp at Q25 and MiXCR, retaining productive beta sequences. Each CDR3 protein gets just one entry, which takes the most common genes and DNA from the rows behind it. Clone size and V and J calls follow TCRdb, not the original study. The sample table records approximately 1.8 million distinct CDR3 sequences; 32% of these occur just once. About 0.27% of the sample comes from the top ten.

CDR1 SGHTA and CDR2 FQGNSA are derived from the germline V gene. The CDR3, from cysteine to phenylalanine, totals 15 residues. The sequence is cut down to CDR3 DNA, 45 bases in frame from base 1. V loses 1 base, J loses 0 bases, and the germline ends lie 9 bases apart. The paper's findings and limits, for the study overall: Excess twin sharing in beta out-of-frame sequences was weaker because fewer shared sequences lowered the signal-to-noise ratio. Fewer insertions were carried by abundant cord blood beta clonotypes; a weaker similar trend was observed in young adult naive repertoires, while no such trend was observed in memory repertoires. Invariant T cells such as MAIT and iNKT could partly confound zero-insertion analyses, though diverse VJ usage argued against this for most clonotypes. Compared with coincidental sharing between unrelated individuals, out-of-frame TCR alpha sequences shared between twins had an excess of sequences with low generation probability. Because the same donors could not be followed over many years, the conclusions relied on cross-sectional statistical analysis. Out-of-frame TCR alpha sharing in monozygotic twins was systematically underestimated by recombination models, whereas sharing between unrelated individuals was in agreement with the recombination models.

This receptor was identified in a newborn girl in good health. The sequence is built from TRBV7-2 and TRBJ1-1, with the D gene too uncertain to name. The source material was cord blood. The bases read TGTGCCAGCAGCTTAGGGCGCGGGATGAACACTGAAGCTTTCTTT. Its translation is CASSLGRGMNTEAFF. Outside the CDR3, residues come from the reference TRBV7-2 and TRBJ1-1 proteins, so the full variable domain is: GAGVSQSPSNKVTEKGKDVELRCDPISGHTALYWYRQSLGQGLEFLIYFQGNSAPDKSGLPSDRFSAERTGGSVSTLTIQRTQQEDSAVYLCASSLGRGMNTEAFFGQGTRLTVV.